These 10 T cell receptor beta chains came from one sample sequenced in a study of blood T cell repertoires in COVID-19. The repertoire was sequenced with immunoSEQ multiplex PCR; TCRdb's copy has only in-frame clones and lacks some. The sample shows roughly 220,000 clones, about 79% of them seen only once. Specimen: peripheral blood. The source is a woman aged 40 to 50 who had recovered from COVID-19.

V usage is TRBV3-1 (or the pseudogene TRBV3-2) and J usage is TRBJ2-3; possible D gene TRBD1, 5 bases. V was clipped by 5 bases and J by 8 bases, with 14 bases between them. The CDR3 runs to 13 residues. Per the germline V gene, CDR1 is LGHDT and CDR2 is YNNKEL (reference sequence). The CDR3 sequence: CASSVNQGTTQYF. The CDR3 DNA is TGTGCCAGCAGCGTCAACCAGGGTACTACGCAGTATTTT.

This clone was recorded only once. This chain joins TRBV28 and TRBJ2-3; 7 nucleotides line up with TRBD2. V lost 6 bases, J lost 2 bases, and 5 bases stayed unmatched. CDR3 size: 14 residues. The germline V gene has CDR1 MDHEN and CDR2 SYDVKM. CDR3 coding DNA: TGTGCCAGCAGCCTAGCGGCCCTCACAGATACGCAGTATTTT. It specifies CASSLAALTDTQYF.

The chain has TRBV28 and TRBJ1-1; 10 nucleotides align to TRBD1. Germline V gene data show CDR1 as MDHEN and CDR2 as SYDVKM. This CDR3 region has 15 residues. The trim removed 0 bases at V and 5 bases at J, leaving 3 bases unmatched. The CDR3 nucleotides are TGTGCCAGCAGTTTATGGGGGACAGGGGTGACTGAAGCTTTCTTT. It yields the protein CASSLWGTGVTEAFF.

A remark on this clone: One end of the junction fails to match germline, which may point to a read error. The chain is built from TRBV7-6 and TRBJ1-1, with 8 bases aligning to TRBD1. The germline gives CDR1 SGHVS, CDR2 FNYEAQ. The CDR3 has 17 amino acids. CDR3 loop: CVSSLSPGQGLNTEAFF. The CDR3 DNA follows: TGTGTCAGCAGCTTAAGCCCCGGACAGGGCTTGAACACTGAAGCTTTCTTT.

The chain has TRBV5-8 and TRBJ2-1; 12 positions match TRBD1. V was clipped by 2 bases and J by 7 bases; unmatched bases: 4. The CDR3 contains 15 residues. Germline V CDR1 and CDR2: SGHTS, YDEGEE. This CDR3 is CASSFGTGGMNEQFF. CDR3 DNA sequence: TGTGCCAGCAGCTTCGGGACAGGGGGCATGAATGAGCAGTTCTTC.

V and J are TRBV19 and TRBJ1-4, with D perhaps matching TRBD1 (6 bases). Germline V gene lookup returns CDR1 LNHDA and CDR2 SQIVND (reference sequence). The V and J ends lost 5 bases and 5 bases respectively, with 15 bases between them. This CDR3 has 15 amino acids. The CDR3 bases are TGTGCCAGTAGTTCCGCCACAGGGAAAAATGAAAAACTGTTTTTT. Translating it yields CASSSATGKNEKLFF.

The chain links TRBV7-2 to TRBJ2-7; 7 nucleotides agree with TRBD1. The CDR3 sequence is 15 residues long. The junction had 13 bases not matched to a gene; V was cut back by 4 bases and J by 7 bases. Germline-derived CDR1 and CDR2 are SGHTA and FQGNSA. CDR3 coding DNA: TGTGCCAGCAGCTCTCGACAGGGAGTCTTGGAAGAGCAGTACTTC. As protein: CASSSRQGVLEEQYF.

The chain carries TRBV7-9 and TRBJ2-7; D might be TRBD2 (5 bases). The CDR3 is 18 amino acids. V was clipped by 3 bases and J by 4 bases, with 25 bases between them. Germline V gene data show CDR1 as SEHNR and CDR2 as FQNEAQ (reference sequence). The CDR3 DNA is TGTGCCAGCAGCTTCACCACCCTCCCGGGATGGCTAGCTTACGAGCAGTACTTC. As protein: CASSFTTLPGWLAYEQYF.

J is TRBJ1-1 and V is TRBV19; D gene unclear. V dropped 4 bases and J dropped 11 bases, with 11 bases sitting between them. There are 11 residues in the CDR3. Germline V gene sequence: CDR1 LNHDA, CDR2 SQIVND (reference sequence). CDR3 nucleotide sequence: TGTGCCAGTAGTAACGGGGTCGGGGCTTTCTTT. Residues: CASSNGVGAFF.

In this sample, this clone turned up a few times. The gene calls are TRBV30 and TRBJ2-1; no definite D call. Germline-derived CDR1 and CDR2 are GTSNPN and SVGIG (reference sequence). Between the trimmed V and J ends, which lost 3 bases and 0 bases, there was a span of 9 bases. The length of the CDR3 is 14 residues. The CDR3 DNA reads as TGTGCCTGGAGAGATACAGTCTCCTACAATGAGCAGTTCTTC. Its protein product is CAWRDTVSYNEQFF.